One sample yielded the 15 T cell receptor beta chains listed below, sequenced in a study of blood T cell repertoires in COVID-19. Here immunoSEQ multiplex PCR was the method, and the copy in TCRdb shows in-frame clones only, minus some. Among fewer than 75,000 clones listed, 70% to 90% were seen once. The source material was peripheral blood. The receptors shown here come from a man in his 70s with acute or convalescent COVID-19.

The rearrangement links TRBV24-1 to TRBJ1-5; 8 bases agree with TRBD1. The CDR3 length is 17 residues. V dropped 4 bases and J dropped 3; count of bases not matched to a gene: 10. Germline CDR1 reads KGHDR; CDR2 reads SFDVKD. The CDR3 loop reads CATSEWTGLRSNQPQHF. DNA of the CDR3: TGTGCCACCAGTGAATGGACAGGGTTAAGGTCCAATCAGCCCCAGCATTTT.

This clone was detected only once. V is TRBV6-5 and J is TRBJ1-3; D is ambiguous. V was trimmed by 4 bases and J by 2 bases, leaving 12 bases between them. Germline CDR1 and CDR2: MNHEY and SVGAGI. This CDR3 has 15 residues. This chain's CDR3 is CASSLKRPPGNTIYF. The CDR3 DNA follows: TGTGCCAGCAGTTTAAAGCGGCCACCTGGAAACACCATATATTTT.

The V gene is TRBV11-1, the J gene TRBJ2-7; 13 nucleotides agree with TRBD2. The length of the CDR3 is 15 residues. Per germline, CDR1 SGHAT and CDR2 FQDESV (reference sequence). The ends lost 5 bases at V and 3 bases at J; junction bases unmatched: 4. CDR3 in amino acids: CASSATSGGIYEQYF. The CDR3 region has the DNA TGTGCCAGCAGCGCGACTAGCGGGGGGATCTACGAGCAGTACTTC.

The chain combines TRBV7-3 with TRBJ2-1, with TRBD2 matching 13 bases. The J segment lost 7 bases and the V segment lost 0 bases, leaving 3 bases of the junction unmatched. Germline V gene sequence: CDR1 SGHTA, CDR2 FQGTGA. This CDR3 spans 16 amino acids. For the CDR3, the DNA is TGTGCCAGCAGCTTAACGACTAGCGGGGGGCGTAATGAGCAGTTCTTC. It codes for CASSLTTSGGRNEQFF.

This clone is termed medium-sized. The chain uses TRBV6-2 or TRBV6-3 and TRBJ1-1, with TRBD1 matching over 9 bases. The junction had 6 bases not matched to a gene; V was cut back by 6 bases and J by 4 bases. Per the germline V gene, CDR1 is MNHEY and CDR2 is SVGEGT. This CDR3 spans 14 amino acids. CDR3 nucleotide sequence: TGTGCCAGCAGATACGACAGGGGGATCACTGAAGCTTTCTTT. It specifies CASRYDRGITEAFF.

This chain uses TRBV19 with TRBJ1-4, with 10 bases matching TRBD1. V trimming: 10 bases; J trimming: 6 bases; junction bases outside the gene matches: 8. Germline lookup yields CDR1 LNHDA and CDR2 SQIVND (reference sequence). The CDR3 contains 14 residues. DNA of the CDR3: TGTGCCACCAAGCCGGGACAGGGGCATGAAAAACTGTTTTTT. This codes for CATKPGQGHEKLFF. Filled out from reference TRBV19 and TRBJ1-4, the complete variable domain reads DGGITQSPKYLFRKEGQNVTLSCEQNLNHDAMYWYRQDPGQGLRLIYYSQIVNDFQKGDIAEGYSVSREKKESFPLTVTSAQKNPTAFYLCATKPGQGHEKLFFGSGTQLSVL.

This chain links TRBV7-2 with TRBJ1-1, with 7 bases matching TRBD1. The CDR3 contains 13 residues. The germline V gene encodes CDR1 SGHTA and CDR2 FQGNSA. V shed 5 bases, J shed 7 bases, and the junction held 7 bases outside the gene matches. The CDR3: CASSQGGVGEAFF. CDR3 sequence (DNA): TGTGCCAGCAGCCAAGGGGGCGTGGGTGAAGCTTTCTTT.

The chain combines TRBV7-2 with TRBJ2-1; weak D call: TRBD1 (6 bases). Germline CDR1 SGHTA, CDR2 FQGNSA. V shed 3 bases and J shed 4 bases, with 13 bases lying between them. CDR3 length: 15 residues. CDR3: CASSLRQDPYNEQFF. The DNA for the CDR3 is TGTGCCAGCAGCTTGAGACAGGACCCTTACAATGAGCAGTTCTTC.

The chain employs TRBV15 and TRBJ2-1; TRBD1 might be the D (7 bases). There are 16 residues in the CDR3. The germline CDR1 and CDR2 sequences are LNHNV and YYDKDF (reference sequence). V lost 0 bases and J 5 bases, leaving 14 bases between the germline ends. The CDR3 protein is CATSRDGGGQNNEQFF. The DNA of the CDR3 is TGTGCCACCAGCAGAGACGGAGGGGGCCAGAACAATGAGCAGTTCTTC.

The rearrangement links TRBV4-3 to TRBJ2-7; D is possibly TRBD2 (5 bases). The V end lost 0 bases, the J end lost 6 bases, and 12 bases lay between the germline ends. The length of the CDR3 is 14 residues. CDR1 LGHNA and CDR2 YSLEER come from the germline V gene. DNA for the CDR3: TGCGCCAGCAGCCAAGACCCTCGGAGGTCCGAGCAGTACTTC. Translating gives CASSQDPRRSEQYF.

The chain couples TRBV7-2 to TRBJ2-7; 9 positions match TRBD2. This CDR3 contains 16 residues. Germline CDR1 is SGHTA and CDR2 is FQGNSA. V shed 0 bases, J shed 3 bases, and the junction held 6 bases outside the gene matches. The CDR3 DNA reads as TGTGCCAGCAGCTTAGCGGCAGCGGGGGGCAACTACGAGCAGTACTTC. Amino acid sequence: CASSLAAAGGNYEQYF.

The rearrangement links TRBV29-1 to TRBJ2-3, with D maybe TRBD1 (7 bases). V lost 2 bases and J 6 bases, leaving 18 bases between the germline ends. The germline V gene encodes CDR1 SQVTM and CDR2 ANQGSEA. The CDR3 is 15 residues long. CDR3 loop: CSVEIGTGAGDTQYF. CDR3 nucleotides: TGCAGCGTTGAAATAGGTACAGGGGCGGGGGATACGCAGTATTTT.

The V and J genes are TRBV6-5 and TRBJ2-3; TRBD1 agrees at 7 bases. CDR1 is MNHEY and CDR2 is SVGAGI in the germline V gene. The CDR3 runs to 16 residues. With 4 bases clipped from V and 0 bases from J, the junction kept 7 bases outside the gene matches. CDR3 residues: CASSSYRGTSTDTQYF. In DNA form, the CDR3 reads TGTGCCAGCAGTTCCTACAGGGGCACTAGCACAGATACGCAGTATTTT.

This chain connects TRBV6-2 or TRBV6-3 to TRBJ1-2; D remains ambiguous. Trimming shortened V by 3 bases and J by 4 bases, and 24 bases separated the two germline ends. There are 18 residues in the CDR3. Germline CDR1 reads MNHEY; CDR2 reads SVGEGT. CDR3: CASSYRVGSSSRGYGYTF. The CDR3 DNA follows: TGTGCCAGCAGTTATCGAGTTGGGTCCTCCTCCCGCGGCTATGGCTACACCTTC.

V usage is TRBV5-6 and J usage is TRBJ1-1, with 7 bases identical to TRBD1. V trimming: 3 bases; J trimming: 0 bases; junction bases outside the gene matches: 8. Germline V gene sequence: CDR1 SGHDT, CDR2 YYEEEE. The CDR3 is 16 residues long. The CDR3 DNA reads as TGTGCCAGCAGCTGGGGACAGACAAACATGAACACTGAAGCTTTCTTT. This translates into CASSWGQTNMNTEAFF.